These 4 T cell receptor beta chains were sequenced from one sample in a study of CD8 T cells in ankylosing spondylitis. TCRdb used MiXCR to reprocess the 5' RACE reads, holding one entry per CDR3 protein. The sample has 290,000 or so distinct CDR3 sequences; less than 25% are singletons. Sequenced sample: blood, either unsorted or a sorted T cell fraction (not recorded which). The receptors shown here come from a female donor with ankylosing spondylitis or in good health (not recorded which).

The chain uses TRBV3-1 and TRBJ1-6; D unresolved. This CDR3 comprises 13 residues. Trimming stripped 1 base from V and 8 bases from J, with 6 bases between. In germline, CDR1 is LGHDT, CDR2 YNNKEL (reference sequence). The CDR3 nucleotides are TGTGCCAGCAGCCAAGCCCGAGATTCACCCCTCCACTTT. This translates into CASSQARDSPLHF. Using reference TRBV3-1 and TRBJ1-6 for the parts outside the CDR3, the full variable domain is DTAVSQTPKYLVTQMGNDKSIKCEQNLGHDTMYWYKQDSKKFLKIMFSYNNKELIINETVPNRFSPKSPDKAHLNLHINSLELGDSAVYFCASSQARDSPLHFGNGTRLTVT.

There are a few counts of this clonotype. The chain uses TRBV7-2 and TRBJ1-1, with D unresolved. The V gene's germline CDR1 is SGHTA and CDR2 FQGNSA. CDR3 length: 12 residues. Trimming took off 5 bases at V and 4 bases at J, with 8 bases between the two ends. CDR3 sequence reads: CASSRLITEAFF. The CDR3 DNA reads as TGTGCCAGCAGCAGATTGATCACTGAAGCTTTCTTT.

This clonotype was observed a handful of times. V and J are TRBV9 and TRBJ1-4, with unresolved D. The V end was cut by 4 bases, the J end by 8 bases, with 15 bases between. CDR1 is SGDLS and CDR2 is YYNGEE in the germline V gene. CDR3 length equals 14 residues. The CDR3 coding sequence is TGTGCCAGCAGCCAGACCACGATGTCCGAAAAACTGTTTTTT. Its protein product is CASSQTTMSEKLFF.

This chain links TRBV2 with TRBJ2-7; unclear D gene. Germline values: CDR1 SNHLY, CDR2 FYNNEI. With 8 bases removed from V and 0 bases from J, the gap between germline ends came to 14 bases. The CDR3 runs 14 residues. The DNA of the CDR3 is TGTGCCAGCCTTCCCAGTTCAGTCTCCTACGAGCAGTACTTC. It codes for CASLPSSVSYEQYF.